This passage covers 31 T cell receptor beta chains from one sample sequenced in a study of follicular helper T cells after annual influenza vaccination. Time point indicated: 2015-2016 season, 7 days after influenza vaccination. Data came from immunoSEQ multiplex PCR; TCRdb stores just in-frame clones and leaves some out. Here the sample spans roughly 1,200 clones, 85% to 90% being singletons. The sample was CXCR5+ CD38- circulating T follicular helper cells from blood, taken 7 days after influenza vaccination. Specified subset: circulating Tfh, non-naive CD4+CXCR5+PD-1+ (ICOS+CD38+ or ICOS-CD38-). The receptors shown here come from an adult who received the influenza vaccine.

The chain joins TRBV5-6 to TRBJ1-1; TRBD1 matches at 9 bases. Germline trimming cut 2 bases from V and 5 bases from J; bases unmatched to any gene: 1. This CDR3 contains 13 residues. Germline assignment: CDR1 SGHDT and CDR2 YYEEEE. For the CDR3, the DNA is TGTGCCAGCAGCTTCGACAGGGGGACTGAAGCTTTCTTT. It yields the protein CASSFDRGTEAFF.

J is TRBJ1-1 and V is TRBV5-4, with D perhaps TRBD1 (6 bases). This CDR3 region has 14 residues. V shed 4 bases and J shed 4 bases, with 14 bases lying between them. Germline assignment: CDR1 SGHNT and CDR2 YYREEE (reference sequence). CDR3 nucleotide sequence: TGTGCCAGCAGCACTGCAGGGGTTTTCACTGAAGCTTTCTTT. Its translation is CASSTAGVFTEAFF.

This chain uses TRBV6-1 with TRBJ1-2; 10 bases are shared with TRBD1. The CDR3 has 14 amino acids. The germline gives CDR1 MNHNS, CDR2 SASEGT. V lost 4 bases and J lost 6; bases outside the gene matches: 5. The CDR3 DNA sequence: TGTGCCAGCAGTGCTGGACAGGGGGTCCATGGCTACACCTTC. This gives the protein CASSAGQGVHGYTF.

The chain is built from TRBV11-2 and TRBJ2-1; 10 bases map to TRBD2. Germline V gives CDR1 SGHAT, CDR2 FQNNGV. The ends lost 3 bases at V and 12 bases at J; junction bases unmatched: 8. The CDR3 covers 14 residues. CDR3 sequence: CASSLTSGSPGQFF. The CDR3 nucleotides read TGTGCCAGCAGCTTGACTAGCGGGTCGCCAGGGCAGTTCTTC.

The rearrangement links TRBV15 to TRBJ1-2; unclear D gene. The V end was cut by 0 bases, the J end by 6 bases, with 17 bases between. Germline CDR1 LNHNV, CDR2 YYDKDF (reference sequence). The CDR3 has 16 amino acids. In DNA form, the CDR3 reads TGTGCCACCAGCAGAGAAAGACTCACAAGGGCAAATGGCTACACCTTC. Protein product: CATSRERLTRANGYTF.

This chain uses TRBV4-2 with TRBJ1-6; perhaps TRBD1 as D (6 bases). Germline V gene data show CDR1 as LGHNA and CDR2 as YNFKEQ. This CDR3 comprises 16 residues. The V gene lost 4 bases and the J gene lost 9 bases, with 19 bases spanning the gap. The CDR3, as DNA: TGTGCCAGCAGCCTGGACAGCCAAACTCAAGGTTCACCCCTCCACTTT. Its protein is CASSLDSQTQGSPLHF.

This chain uses TRBV7-8 with TRBJ2-2, with 15 bases that match TRBD2. V lost 5 bases to trimming and J lost 7 bases; unmatched junction nucleotides: 8. The CDR3 runs to 17 residues. Germline loops: CDR1 SGHVS, CDR2 FQNEAQ. The CDR3: CASSHGLAGGPDGELFF. DNA of the CDR3: TGTGCCAGCAGCCATGGACTAGCGGGAGGGCCCGACGGGGAGCTGTTTTTT. Together with reference TRBV7-8 and TRBJ2-2, the CDR3 gives the full variable domain: GAGVSQSPRYKVAKRGQDVALRCDPISGHVSLFWYQQALGQGPEFLTYFQNEAQLDKSGLPSDRFFAERPEGSVSTLKIQRTQQEDSAVYLCASSHGLAGGPDGELFFGEGSRLTVL.

In this sample, this clone turned up once. The CDR3 sequence: CASSGSVNTEAFF. In DNA form, the CDR3 reads TGTGCCAGCAGCGGGTCAGTTAACACTGAAGCTTTCTTT. This chain uses TRBV7-2 with TRBJ1-1; D uncertain. The germline V and J ends were trimmed by 5 bases and 2 bases, with 9 bases remaining between them. Germline V gene data show CDR1 as SGHTA and CDR2 as FQGNSA. This CDR3 has 13 residues.

V usage is TRBV21-1 and J usage is TRBJ2-3; the table's D call, TRBD1, was not checked against the DNA. TRBV21-1 corresponds to a pseudogene. This CDR3 is 15 amino acids long. CDR3 residues: CASSRQGASTDTQYF. Written as DNA, the CDR3 is TGTGCCAGCAGTCGACAGGGGGCATCAACAGATACGCAGTATTTT.

The rearrangement links TRBV7-9 to TRBJ2-1; TRBD2 matches 10 bases. The junction had 10 bases not matched to a gene; V was cut back by 1 base and J by 7 bases. CDR1 and CDR2 (germline): SEHNR, FQNEAQ (reference sequence). The CDR3 spans 17 residues. The DNA for the CDR3 is TGTGCCAGCAGCTTAGGAGGGTTAGCGGGAGGTTGGAATGAGCAGTTCTTC. The encoded protein is CASSLGGLAGGWNEQFF.

In its sample, this clone was seen once. The chain links TRBV19 to TRBJ2-1, with 7 bases identical to TRBD1. Germline V gene lookup returns CDR1 LNHDA and CDR2 SQIVND (reference sequence). CDR3 length equals 15 residues. V gave up 5 bases and J gave up 0 bases; unmatched junction bases: 4. The CDR3 bases are TGTGCCAGTAGTCGAGGGACAGACTCCTACAATGAGCAGTTCTTC. Residues: CASSRGTDSYNEQFF.

This clone was counted only a few times. The chain recombines TRBV6-5 with TRBJ2-7; 11 nucleotides match TRBD1. CDR1 is MNHEY and CDR2 is SVGAGI in the germline V gene. V shed 0 bases, J shed 1 base, and the junction held 2 bases outside the gene matches. This CDR3 spans 16 amino acids. CDR3 sequence reads: CASSYSGTGGSYEQYF. In DNA form, the CDR3 reads TGTGCCAGCAGTTACTCGGGGACAGGGGGTTCCTACGAGCAGTACTTC.

The gene calls are TRBV2 and TRBJ1-1, with D hard to call. The length of the CDR3 is 13 residues. Germline V CDR1 and CDR2: SNHLY, FYNNEI. V lost 1 base to trimming and J lost 5 bases, with 8 bases between them. The CDR3 here is CASSEEIRTEAFF. The CDR3 nucleotides read TGTGCCAGCAGTGAAGAGATACGGACTGAAGCTTTCTTT.

The V gene is TRBV11-2, the J gene TRBJ2-5; D is unclear. Germline CDR1 SGHAT, CDR2 FQNNGV. V lost 1 base and J 4 bases, leaving 1 base between the germline ends. CDR3 length: 11 amino acids. The CDR3 here is CASSLAETQYF. In nucleotides, the CDR3 is TGTGCCAGCAGCTTAGCAGAGACCCAGTACTTC.

This chain uses TRBV2 with TRBJ2-5; the D is unclear. Germline V gives CDR1 SNHLY, CDR2 FYNNEI. The CDR3 loop spans 15 amino acids. The V and J ends lost 9 bases and 5 bases respectively, with 22 bases between them. This chain's CDR3 is CARKSGPGPGETQYF. The CDR3 nucleotides are TGTGCCAGAAAATCCGGGCCAGGTCCCGGGGAGACCCAGTACTTC. The variable domain in full, with the rest retrieved from reference TRBV2 and TRBJ2-5, is EPEVTQTPSHQVTQMGQEVILRCVPISNHLYFYWYRQILGQKVEFLVSFYNNEISEKSEIFDDQFSVERPDGSNFTLKIRSTKLEDSAMYFCARKSGPGPGETQYFGPGTRLLVL.

This chain uses TRBV10-3 with TRBJ2-5; 7 bases match TRBD1. This CDR3 is 14 amino acids long. Trimming at V came to 0 bases and at J to 3 bases, leaving 1 base not matched to a gene. Germline V gene data show CDR1 as ENHRY and CDR2 as SYGVKD. CDR3: CAISESQGEETQYF. In DNA form, the CDR3 reads TGTGCCATCAGTGAGTCGCAGGGGGAAGAGACCCAGTACTTC.

The CDR3 protein is CASSLEASSYNEQFF. The CDR3, as DNA: TGTGCCAGCAGCTTAGAGGCTAGCTCCTACAATGAGCAGTTCTTC. The V and J genes are TRBV11-3 and TRBJ2-1; unclear D gene. This CDR3 region has 15 residues. Trimming pared 0 bases from V and 0 bases from J, leaving 6 bases between. The V gene's germline CDR1 is SGHNT and CDR2 YENEEA.

This chain links TRBV5-6 with TRBJ2-7; D uncertain. CDR3 size: 13 residues. From germline, CDR1 is SGHDT and CDR2 YYEEEE. V lost 2 bases, J lost 4 bases, and 10 bases lay in between. The CDR3 DNA is TGTGCCAGCAGCTTAGGGCTATTATACGAGCAGTACTTC. Amino acids: CASSLGLLYEQYF.

V usage is TRBV5-1 and J usage is TRBJ2-2, with D perhaps TRBD1 (7 bases). The CDR3 sequence is 16 residues long. Per the germline V gene, CDR1 is SGHRS and CDR2 is YFSETQ. With 4 bases removed from V and 5 bases from J, the gap between germline ends came to 18 bases. For the CDR3, the DNA is TGCGCCAGCAGCCTCCAGGGGGGAAGCCGAACCGGGGAGCTGTTTTTT. Residues: CASSLQGGSRTGELFF.

The genes are TRBV7-9 and TRBJ2-2; 7 nucleotides agree with TRBD1. This CDR3 region has 15 residues. V lost 3 bases and J lost 9; bases outside the gene matches: 10. CDR1 SEHNR and CDR2 FQNEAQ come from the germline V gene (reference sequence). CDR3 sequence: CASSFGTDKHRELFF. CDR3 coding DNA: TGTGCCAGCAGCTTTGGGACAGACAAACATCGGGAGCTGTTTTTT.

The chain is built from TRBV11-1 and TRBJ2-7; no firm D call. In germline, CDR1 is SGHAT, CDR2 FQDESV (reference sequence). This CDR3 region has 13 residues. The ends were cut back, 3 bases at V and 5 bases at J, with 11 bases in the middle. CDR3 in amino acids: CASSLLDAHEQYF. The DNA of the CDR3 is TGTGCCAGCAGCTTGTTGGACGCCCACGAGCAGTACTTC.

The genes are TRBV4-1 and TRBJ2-2; D is uncertain. The CDR3 length is 16 residues. The V gene's germline CDR1 is MGHRA and CDR2 YSYEKL. The V end was cut by 6 bases, the J end by 5 bases, with 19 bases between. CDR3 bases: TGCGCCAGCAGTCGAAACGCCCCGTTAGCAACCGGGGAGCTGTTTTTT. Translation: CASSRNAPLATGELFF.

This chain uses TRBV15 with TRBJ1-3; the D gene is possibly TRBD1 (6 bases). Germline V CDR1 and CDR2: LNHNV, YYDKDF (reference sequence). Trimming left V 0 bases short and J 5 bases short, with 17 bases between. The CDR3 has 17 amino acids. The CDR3 sequence is CATSRDVERGLRNTIYF. As DNA, the CDR3 is TGTGCCACCAGCAGAGATGTGGAGAGGGGGTTACGAAACACCATATATTTT. The complete variable domain, with remaining parts taken from reference TRBV15 and TRBJ1-3, reads DAMVIQNPRYQVTQFGKPVTLSCSQTLNHNVMYWYQQKSSQAPKLLFHYYDKDFNNEADTPDNFQSRRPNTSFCFLDIRSPGLGDTAMYLCATSRDVERGLRNTIYFGEGSWLTVV.

The V gene is TRBV5-1, the J gene TRBJ1-1, with TRBD1 matching 8 bases. The CDR3 spans 15 residues. CDR1 SGHRS and CDR2 YFSETQ come from the germline V gene. Trimming removed 2 bases from V and 4 bases from J; junction bases left unmatched: 7. Here the CDR3 reads CASSLTGTGGTEAFF. The CDR3, as DNA: TGCGCCAGCAGCTTAACCGGGACAGGCGGCACTGAAGCTTTCTTT.

This clone occurred once. The V and J genes are TRBV9 and TRBJ1-5; TRBD1 might be the D (5 bases). The CDR3 runs to 13 residues. CDR1 is SGDLS, CDR2 YYNGEE, per germline. The germline V and J ends were trimmed by 3 bases and 7 bases, with 11 bases remaining between them. CDR3 region: CASSGGWGQPQHF. The CDR3 nucleotides are TGTGCCAGCAGCGGCGGTTGGGGCCAGCCCCAGCATTTT.

The rearrangement links TRBV5-4 to TRBJ2-1, with TRBD2 as a possible D gene (6 bases). This CDR3 is built from 13 residues. From germline, CDR1 is SGHNT and CDR2 YYREEE (reference sequence). Trimming pared 4 bases from V and 6 bases from J, leaving 11 bases between. CDR3 residues: CASSPGLRNEQFF. The CDR3 DNA sequence: TGTGCCAGCAGCCCGGGACTCCGCAATGAGCAGTTCTTC.

The rearrangement links TRBV18 to TRBJ2-6; 7 bases are a match to TRBD1. CDR3 length: 17 residues. V shed 3 bases and J 4 bases; nucleotides not matched to a gene: 9. Germline V gene sequence: CDR1 KGHSH, CDR2 LQKENI. The DNA for the CDR3 is TGTGCCAGCTCACCGACAGGGCACCCATCGGGGGCCAACGTCCTGACTTTC. It encodes CASSPTGHPSGANVLTF.

V is TRBV6-4 and J is TRBJ2-3; 10 bases agree with TRBD2. The germline CDR1 and CDR2 sequences are MRHNA and SNTAGT. This CDR3 has 15 residues. V was clipped by 2 bases and J by 2 bases; unmatched bases: 1. The CDR3 coding sequence is TGTGCCAGCAGTGACAGCGGGGGGGCCACAGATACGCAGTATTTT. It yields the protein CASSDSGGATDTQYF.

For this clone: Within the sample, other DNA sequences also encode this same CDR3. V usage is TRBV9 and J usage is TRBJ2-1; the match to TRBD2 covers 12 bases. Germline values: CDR1 SGDLS, CDR2 YYNGEE. V lost 0 bases to trimming and J lost 6 bases; unmatched junction nucleotides: 4. The CDR3 has 16 amino acids. In nucleotides, the CDR3 is TGTGCCAGCAGCGTAGCTGCACTAGCGGGAGGCAATGAGCAGTTCTTC. Translated, it gives CASSVAALAGGNEQFF.

The chain employs TRBV6-1 and TRBJ1-2; 8 positions match TRBD1. Per germline, CDR1 MNHNS and CDR2 SASEGT. CDR3 size: 13 residues. After removal of 7 bases from V and 3 bases from J, the junction contained 4 bases not matched to a gene. The CDR3 loop reads CASTETGDYGYTF. The CDR3 bases are TGTGCCAGCACCGAGACAGGGGACTATGGCTACACCTTC.

The chain links TRBV6-4 to TRBJ2-5, with 8 positions matching TRBD1. The V segment lost 3 bases and the J segment 5 bases; nucleotides outside the gene matches: 5. The CDR3 is 14 residues long. From germline, CDR1 is MRHNA and CDR2 SNTAGT. CDR3 region: CASSDEQGEETQYF. The CDR3 DNA reads TGTGCCAGCAGTGATGAACAGGGGGAGGAGACCCAGTACTTC.